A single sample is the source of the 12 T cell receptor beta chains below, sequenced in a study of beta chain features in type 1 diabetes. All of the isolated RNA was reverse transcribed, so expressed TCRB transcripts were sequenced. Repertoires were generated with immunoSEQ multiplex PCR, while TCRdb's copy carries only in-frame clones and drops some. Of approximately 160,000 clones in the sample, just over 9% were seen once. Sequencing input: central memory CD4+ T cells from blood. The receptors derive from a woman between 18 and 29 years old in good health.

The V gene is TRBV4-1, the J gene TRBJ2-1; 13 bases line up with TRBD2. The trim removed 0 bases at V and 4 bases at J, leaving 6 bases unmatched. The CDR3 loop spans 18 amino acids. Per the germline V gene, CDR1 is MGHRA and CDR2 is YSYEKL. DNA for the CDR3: TGCGCCAGCAGCCAAGAAGGGACTAGCGGGGTTGGTTACAATGAGCAGTTCTTC. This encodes CASSQEGTSGVGYNEQFF.

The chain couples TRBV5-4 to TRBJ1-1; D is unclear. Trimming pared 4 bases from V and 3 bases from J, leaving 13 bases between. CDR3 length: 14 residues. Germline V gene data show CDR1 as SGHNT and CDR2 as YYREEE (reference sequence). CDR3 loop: CASSVAEKYTEAFF. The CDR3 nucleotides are TGTGCCAGCAGCGTAGCAGAGAAGTACACTGAAGCTTTCTTT.

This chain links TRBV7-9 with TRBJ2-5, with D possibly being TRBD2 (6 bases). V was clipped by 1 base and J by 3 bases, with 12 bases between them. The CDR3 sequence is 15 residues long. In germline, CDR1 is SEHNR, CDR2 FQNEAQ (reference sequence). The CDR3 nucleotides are TGTGCCAGCAGCTTAGGGGCTAGCGCAGAAGAGACCCAGTACTTC. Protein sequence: CASSLGASAEETQYF.

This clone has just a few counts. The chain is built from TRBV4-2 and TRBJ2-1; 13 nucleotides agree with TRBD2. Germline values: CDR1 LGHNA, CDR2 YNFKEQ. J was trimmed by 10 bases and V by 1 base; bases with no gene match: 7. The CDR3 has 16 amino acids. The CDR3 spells CASSQAAGLAGPEQFF. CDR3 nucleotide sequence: TGTGCCAGCAGCCAAGCTGCGGGACTAGCGGGACCCGAGCAGTTCTTC.

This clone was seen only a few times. In nucleotides, the CDR3 is TGTGCCAGCTCGCCCTTTCAGGAAGTAAATGAAAAACTGTTTTTT. It is translated as CASSPFQEVNEKLFF. The chain employs TRBV18 and TRBJ1-4; no clear D gene. Germline V CDR1 and CDR2: KGHSH, LQKENI. The CDR3 runs 15 residues. The V gene lost 6 bases and the J gene lost 5 bases, with 16 bases spanning the gap. The variable domain in full, completed from reference TRBV18 and TRBJ1-4, reads NAGVMQNPRHLVRRRGQEARLRCSPMKGHSHVYWYRQLPEEGLKFMVYLQKENIIDESGMPKERFSAEFPKEGPSILRIQQVVRGDSAAYFCASSPFQEVNEKLFFGSGTQLSVL.

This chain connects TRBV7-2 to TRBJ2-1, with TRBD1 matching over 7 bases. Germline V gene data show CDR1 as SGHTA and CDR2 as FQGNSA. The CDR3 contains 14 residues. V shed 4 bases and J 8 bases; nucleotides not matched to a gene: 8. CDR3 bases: TGTGCCAGCAGCTCCGGGACAGACGGCGATGAGCAGTTCTTC. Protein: CASSSGTDGDEQFF.

The CDR3 protein is CASSPQTGGNSPLHF. CDR3 DNA sequence: TGTGCCAGCAGCCCCCAGACAGGGGGAAATTCACCCCTCCACTTT. V usage is TRBV27 and J usage is TRBJ1-6, with 9 bases identical to TRBD1. The germline gives CDR1 MNHEY, CDR2 SMNVEV (reference sequence). The CDR3 consists of 15 residues. J was trimmed by 7 bases and V by 6 bases; bases with no gene match: 7.

CDR3 in amino acids: CASSFGAGANVLTF. The CDR3 DNA reads as TGCGCCAGCAGCTTCGGTGCCGGGGCCAACGTCCTGACTTTC. The rearrangement uses TRBV5-1 and TRBJ2-6; D call uncertain. CDR3 length: 14 amino acids. Trimming pared 2 bases from V and 4 bases from J, leaving 7 bases between. Germline CDR1 reads SGHRS; CDR2 reads YFSETQ.

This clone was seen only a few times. Here the CDR3 DNA reads TGTGCCAGCAGCGCATCCGGGGATACGCAGTATTTT. As protein: CASSASGDTQYF. The rearrangement uses TRBV9 and TRBJ2-3; D is ambiguous. The CDR3 runs to 12 residues. The germline V gene has CDR1 SGDLS and CDR2 YYNGEE. Trimming pared 3 bases from V and 6 bases from J, leaving 8 bases between.

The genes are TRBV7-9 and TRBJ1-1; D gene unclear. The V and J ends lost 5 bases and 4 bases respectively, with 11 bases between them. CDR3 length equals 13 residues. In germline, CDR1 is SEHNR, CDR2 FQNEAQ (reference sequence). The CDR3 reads CASSEGPSTEAFF. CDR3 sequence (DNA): TGTGCCAGCAGCGAGGGTCCATCCACTGAAGCTTTCTTT.

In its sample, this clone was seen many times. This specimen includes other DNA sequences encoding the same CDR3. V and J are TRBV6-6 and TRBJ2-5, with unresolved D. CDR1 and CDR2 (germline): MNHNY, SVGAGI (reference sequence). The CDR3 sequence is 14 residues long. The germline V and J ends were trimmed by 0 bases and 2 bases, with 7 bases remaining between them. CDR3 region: CASSYSTGQETQYF. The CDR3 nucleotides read TGTGCCAGCAGTTACTCAACCGGGCAAGAGACCCAGTACTTC.

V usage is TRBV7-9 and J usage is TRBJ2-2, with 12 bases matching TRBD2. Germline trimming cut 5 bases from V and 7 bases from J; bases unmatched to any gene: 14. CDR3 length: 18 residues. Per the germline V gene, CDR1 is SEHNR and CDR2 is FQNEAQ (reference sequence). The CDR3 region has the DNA TGTGCCAGCAGCCGCATCCTAGCGGGAGGGTCATTTGACGGGGAGCTGTTTTTT. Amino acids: CASSRILAGGSFDGELFF.